The T cell receptor (beta chain) described here comes from a study of blood T cell repertoires in COVID-19. Original processing notes: Reference gene primers were amplified, and this amplification served to estimate nucleated cell counts. Some clones are missing from TCRdb's copy, which holds only in-frame ones; the method was immunoSEQ multiplex PCR. D and trimming come from the DNA, and the V and J calls and clone size come from that table. Among some 200,000 clones listed, about 86% were seen once. The TCR originated in a woman younger than 45 who had recovered from COVID-19. The sample taken for sequencing was peripheral blood.

Written as DNA, the CDR3 is TGTGCCAGCGGCAGGGGCCGGCCAAACACTGAAGCTTTCTTT. Protein product: CASGRGRPNTEAFF. V gene TRBV5-6 combines with J gene TRBJ1-1, with D maybe TRBD1 (6 bases). CDR3 length: 14 residues. Per germline, CDR1 SGHDT and CDR2 YYEEEE. Trimming shortened V by 7 bases and J by 2 bases, and 15 bases separated the two germline ends.